This T cell receptor (beta chain) comes out of a study of OX40 agonist ivuxolimab in advanced cancers. Across the study: Patients enrolled in dose escalation were diagnosed with hepatocellular carcinoma, melanoma, renal cell or head and neck cancer.

TCRdb's table, derived via immunoSEQ multiplex PCR, lists solely in-frame clones and lacks some. The sample records roughly 5,000 clones, about 70% being singletons. Germline assignment: CDR1 SQVTM and CDR2 ANQGSEA. The CDR3 is 14 amino acids. The junction had 4 bases not matched to a gene; V was cut back by 4 bases and J by 2 bases. The chain recombines TRBV29-1 with TRBJ1-3; 8 bases match TRBD1. This TCR was recovered from an adult with an advanced solid tumor such as melanoma, head and neck, liver or kidney cancer. This specimen was CD4+ or CD8+ T cells sorted from blood, taken in a trial of the OX40 agonist ivuxolimab. In nucleotides, the CDR3 is TGCAGCGTTGGGCGACAGGGGCCTGGAAACACCATATATTTT. Its translation is CSVGRQGPGNTIYF. The full variable domain, in which reference TRBV29-1 and TRBJ1-3 provide the parts outside the CDR3, is SAVISQKPSRDICQRGTSLTIQCQVDSQVTMMFWYRQQPGQSLTLIATANQGSEATYESGFVIDKFPISRPNLTFSTLTVSNMSPEDSSIYLCSVGRQGPGNTIYFGEGSWLTVV.